This T cell receptor beta chain originates from a study of T cell responses to AZD1222 COVID-19 vaccine. Study observations and caveats: Donors skewed white British and female; clonal diversity was possibly underestimated. Compared with day 0, the breadth and depth of the Spike-specific TCR repertoire rose significantly after two doses of AZD1222.

The assay was immunoSEQ multiplex PCR, and TCRdb's table has in-frame clones only and misses some. This sample has some 120,000 clones, with 90% to 95% found just once. With 4 bases removed from V and 15 bases from J, the gap between germline ends came to 19 bases. The CDR3 runs to 13 residues. Per the germline V gene, CDR1 is SGHAT and CDR2 is FQNNGV. This clone was recorded only once. Its matching antigen is unknown. V is TRBV11-2 and J is TRBJ2-1, with a weak D call TRBD1 (5 bases). The receptor's source is an adult in good health. The sequenced sample was peripheral blood, obtained on day 0 of AZD1222 vaccination. The CDR3 DNA is TGTGCCAGCAGCTGGGGCACCGGGTTCCATGCGTTCTTC. The encoded protein is CASSWGTGFHAFF.